The next 15 T cell receptor beta chains were all read from a single sample in a study of T cell responses to AZD1222 COVID-19 vaccine (dated by TCRdb to about 2021). The method behind the library was the immunoSEQ multiplex PCR assay. Imported from immuneACCESS, the table was reduced by TCRdb to in-frame sequences with V and J called. These copies leave out some clones; in studies compared against another copy, an unresolved V gene accounts for under half, and the cause of the remainder is not known. Within this sample are 93,000 or so clones, with approximately 88% of them counted one time only. The leading ten clones occupy 20% to 25% of the sample. The time point label corresponds to: baseline before first vaccination. The material was peripheral blood, obtained on day 0 of AZD1222 vaccination. Receptors originate from an adult in good health.

This clone showed up just once. The chain is built from TRBV19 and TRBJ1-5; D is undetermined. The CDR3 consists of 16 residues. V shed 3 bases and J shed 0 bases, with 12 bases lying between them. Germline assignment: CDR1 LNHDA and CDR2 SQIVND (reference sequence). CDR3 amino acids: CASSIVPGYSNQPQHF. The DNA of the CDR3 is TGTGCCAGTAGTATCGTTCCAGGATATAGCAATCAGCCCCAGCATTTT.

This chain links TRBV9 with TRBJ1-3; D call uncertain. The CDR3 spans 15 residues. The germline gives CDR1 SGDLS, CDR2 YYNGEE. Trimming took 3 bases from V and 0 from J, leaving 10 bases between them. For the CDR3, the DNA is TGTGCCAGCAGCGGCGGGCCGAGCTCTGGAAACACCATATATTTT. Translated, it gives CASSGGPSSGNTIYF.

The chain has TRBV4-1 and TRBJ1-2, with TRBD1 matching over 8 bases. V shed 10 bases and J 7 bases; nucleotides not matched to a gene: 20. The germline gives CDR1 MGHRA, CDR2 YSYEKL. This CDR3 is 16 amino acids long. The DNA for the CDR3 is TGCGCCACCACTCCTGGTTTGGCCCAGGGGGCGCGTGGCTACACCTTC. Translating it yields CATTPGLAQGARGYTF.

CDR3 DNA sequence: TGTGCCAGCAGTTACTCGTTGGCGGCCGACCAAGAGACCCAGTACTTC. Translation gives CASSYSLAADQETQYF. V gene TRBV6-2 or TRBV6-3 combines with J gene TRBJ2-5; no clear D. The V and J ends lost 0 bases and 0 bases respectively, with 11 bases between them. CDR1 and CDR2 (germline): MNHEY, SVGEGT. This CDR3 has 16 amino acids.

The chain carries TRBV18 and TRBJ1-5, with D maybe TRBD1 (5 bases). Trimming took 5 bases from V and 5 from J, leaving 16 bases between them. The germline V gene encodes CDR1 KGHSH and CDR2 LQKENI. This CDR3 has 15 residues. CDR3 coding DNA: TGTGCCAGCTCAGTTCCGGGACTTCCGCATCAGCCCCAGCATTTT. It codes for CASSVPGLPHQPQHF.

V usage is TRBV6-1 and J usage is TRBJ1-3; a possible D gene is TRBD1 (5 bases). The germline V gene encodes CDR1 MNHNS and CDR2 SASEGT. Trimming stripped 3 bases from V and 4 bases from J, with 13 bases between. This CDR3 comprises 15 residues. The DNA of the CDR3 is TGTGCCAGCAGTGACCCGAACGGGGCGGGAAACACCATATATTTT. Its translation: CASSDPNGAGNTIYF.

In this sample, this clone turned up once. J is TRBJ2-3 and V is TRBV7-2; D remains ambiguous. The CDR3 is 12 amino acids. The V gene's germline CDR1 is SGHTA and CDR2 FQGNSA. With 5 bases removed from V and 0 bases from J, the gap between germline ends came to 3 bases. The CDR3 loop is CASSPSTDTQYF. For the CDR3, the DNA is TGTGCCAGCAGCCCGAGCACAGATACGCAGTATTTT.

This clone was seen a single time. This chain connects TRBV27 to TRBJ1-2; the match to TRBD1 covers 9 bases. V was pared by 6 bases and J by 5 bases, with 4 bases of the junction left unmatched. Germline V gene lookup returns CDR1 MNHEY and CDR2 SMNVEV (reference sequence). This CDR3 is 13 amino acids long. The CDR3 spells CASRPTGGYGYTF. CDR3 nucleotides: TGTGCCAGCAGACCGACAGGGGGTTATGGCTACACCTTC.

The genes are TRBV18 and TRBJ1-6; D possibly corresponds to TRBD1 (6 bases). The germline gives CDR1 KGHSH, CDR2 LQKENI. CDR3 size: 15 residues. With 1 base removed from V and 7 bases from J, the gap between germline ends came to 11 bases. The CDR3 region has the DNA TGTGCCAGCTCACCACGTGGGGGCGGGAATTCACCCCTCCACTTT. Translating it yields CASSPRGGGNSPLHF.

The J gene is TRBJ1-3, the V gene TRBV11-3; D might be TRBD1 (5 bases). Trimming shortened V by 5 bases and J by 1 base, and 9 bases separated the two germline ends. There are 14 residues in the CDR3. Germline values: CDR1 SGHNT, CDR2 YENEEA. The CDR3 here is CASSVGGSGNTIYF. DNA for the CDR3: TGTGCCAGCAGCGTCGGGGGATCTGGAAACACCATATATTTT.

This clone occurred once. V and J are TRBV6-6 and TRBJ1-2; no reliable D call. CDR3 length: 13 amino acids. From germline, CDR1 is MNHNY and CDR2 SVGAGI (reference sequence). The V gene lost 4 bases and the J gene lost 7 bases, with 13 bases spanning the gap. The CDR3 here is CASSFPGSGGYTF. For the CDR3, the DNA is TGTGCCAGCAGTTTCCCAGGTTCGGGTGGCTACACCTTC.

The rearrangement links TRBV6-4 to TRBJ2-7; 8 bases map to TRBD2. CDR3 size: 16 residues. J lost 2 bases, V lost 7 bases, and 13 bases had no gene match. Germline V lookup: CDR1 MRHNA, CDR2 SNTAGT. The chain's CDR3 is CASTKSPPGGAYEQYF. The CDR3 DNA reads TGTGCCAGCACAAAATCCCCCCCGGGAGGGGCCTACGAGCAGTACTTC.

In this sample, this clone turned up a few times. At the DNA level, this CDR3 is encoded by other sequences in the same sample as well. The chain couples TRBV18 to TRBJ1-1; D gene ambiguous. The CDR3 has 14 amino acids. Germline assignment: CDR1 KGHSH and CDR2 LQKENI. The V end was cut by 2 bases, the J end by 1 base, with 8 bases between. The CDR3 spells CASSPAGTNTEAFF. As DNA, the CDR3 is TGTGCCAGCTCACCAGCAGGCACGAACACTGAAGCTTTCTTT.

This chain joins TRBV7-8 and TRBJ1-4, with no clear D. The CDR3 contains 12 residues. Germline CDR1 reads SGHVS; CDR2 reads FQNEAQ. V was cut by 1 base and J by 8 bases, with 5 bases left in between. CDR3 amino acids: CASSLVGEKLFF. In DNA form, the CDR3 reads TGTGCCAGCAGCTTAGTGGGGGAAAAACTGTTTTTT.

The chain has TRBV28 and TRBJ1-3, with D hard to call. The CDR3 runs 14 residues. Germline lookup yields CDR1 MDHEN and CDR2 SYDVKM. The ends were cut back, 5 bases at V and 0 bases at J, with 8 bases in the middle. The CDR3: CASSQTSSGNTIYF. The CDR3 DNA reads as TGTGCCAGCAGTCAGACGAGCTCTGGAAACACCATATATTTT.